This T cell receptor (beta chain) is from a study of shared clonotypes between healthy human individuals. Looking at the study overall: Samples came from a couple of female and a few male donors aged 18 to 49.

Whole-study findings and limits: Sharing of clonotypes among donors was expected to vary with sequencing depth.

This CDR3 is built from 16 residues. The J segment lost 7 bases and the V segment lost 6 bases, leaving 14 bases of the junction unmatched. Germline V gene lookup returns CDR1 MNHNY and CDR2 SVGAGI (reference sequence). The repertoire was sequenced with immunoSEQ multiplex PCR; TCRdb's copy has only in-frame clones and lacks some. Among 2 million to 2.5 million clones listed, over 85% were seen once. All the donors were Caucasian adults who lived in Nashville, Tennessee. Points on this clone: Antigen: not known.

This chain links TRBV6-6 with TRBJ1-3; TRBD1 aligns across 8 bases. The source material was naive CD4+ T cells from PBMCs. This sample's subset: CD45RA+ positively selected. The clonotype comes from a man younger than 35 in good health. Some clones in this sample may be carry-over from other donors' samples. CDR3 amino acids: CASRQPGGGLGNTIYF. The CDR3 nucleotides are TGTGCCAGCAGACAACCAGGGGGCGGACTCGGGAACACCATATATTTT.